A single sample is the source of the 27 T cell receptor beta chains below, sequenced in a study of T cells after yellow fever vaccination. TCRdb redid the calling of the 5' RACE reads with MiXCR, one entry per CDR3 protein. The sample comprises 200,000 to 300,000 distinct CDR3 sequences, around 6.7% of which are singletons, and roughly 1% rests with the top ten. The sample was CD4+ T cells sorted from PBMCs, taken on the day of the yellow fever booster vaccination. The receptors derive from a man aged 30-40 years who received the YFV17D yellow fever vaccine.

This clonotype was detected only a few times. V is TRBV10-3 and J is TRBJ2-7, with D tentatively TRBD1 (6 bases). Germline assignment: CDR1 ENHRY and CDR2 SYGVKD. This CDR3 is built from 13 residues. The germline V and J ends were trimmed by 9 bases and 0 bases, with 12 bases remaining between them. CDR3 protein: CAIGTSSSYEQYF. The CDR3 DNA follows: TGTGCCATTGGGACATCCTCCTCCTACGAGCAGTACTTC.

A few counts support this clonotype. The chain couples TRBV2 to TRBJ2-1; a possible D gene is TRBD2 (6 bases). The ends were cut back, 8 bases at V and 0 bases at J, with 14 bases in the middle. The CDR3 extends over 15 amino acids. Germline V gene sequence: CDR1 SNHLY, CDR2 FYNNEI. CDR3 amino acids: CASRPTGVSYNEQFF. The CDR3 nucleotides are TGTGCCAGCCGACCGACGGGGGTCTCCTACAATGAGCAGTTCTTC.

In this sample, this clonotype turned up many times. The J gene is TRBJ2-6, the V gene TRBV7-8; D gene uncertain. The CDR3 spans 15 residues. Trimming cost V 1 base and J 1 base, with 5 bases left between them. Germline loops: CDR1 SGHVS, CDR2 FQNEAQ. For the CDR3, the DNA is TGTGCCAGCAGCTTAGGGCAGTCTGGGGCCAACGTCCTGACTTTC. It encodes CASSLGQSGANVLTF.

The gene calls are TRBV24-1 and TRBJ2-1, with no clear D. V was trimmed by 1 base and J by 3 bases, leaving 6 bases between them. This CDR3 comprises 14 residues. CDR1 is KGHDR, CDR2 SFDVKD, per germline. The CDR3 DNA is TGTGCCACCAGTGATTTCACGGGCTACAATGAGCAGTTCTTC. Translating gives CATSDFTGYNEQFF.

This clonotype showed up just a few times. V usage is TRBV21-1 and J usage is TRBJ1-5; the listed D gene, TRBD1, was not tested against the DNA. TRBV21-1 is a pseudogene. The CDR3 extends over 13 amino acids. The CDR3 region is CASRPHRGQPQHF. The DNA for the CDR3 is TGTGCCAGCAGGCCACATCGGGGCCAGCCCCAGCATTTT.

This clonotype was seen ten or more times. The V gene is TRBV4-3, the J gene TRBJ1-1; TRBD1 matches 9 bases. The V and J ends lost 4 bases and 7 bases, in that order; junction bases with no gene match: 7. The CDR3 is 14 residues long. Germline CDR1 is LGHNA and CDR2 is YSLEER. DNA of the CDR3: TGCGCCAGCAGCCCACAGACAGGGGGGCGTGAAGCTTTCTTT. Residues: CASSPQTGGREAFF.

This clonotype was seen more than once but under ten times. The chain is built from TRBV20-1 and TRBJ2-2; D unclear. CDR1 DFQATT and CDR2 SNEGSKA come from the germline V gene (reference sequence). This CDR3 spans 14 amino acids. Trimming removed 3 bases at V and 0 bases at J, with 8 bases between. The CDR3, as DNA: TGCAGTGCTAGTGGTGACCCGAACACCGGGGAGCTGTTTTTT. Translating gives CSASGDPNTGELFF.

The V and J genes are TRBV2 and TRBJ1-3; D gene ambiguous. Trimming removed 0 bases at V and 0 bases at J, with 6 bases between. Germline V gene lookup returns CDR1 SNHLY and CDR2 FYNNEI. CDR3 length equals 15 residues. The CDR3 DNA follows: TGTGCCAGCAGTGAAGCCCGGGTCTCTGGAAACACCATATATTTT. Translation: CASSEARVSGNTIYF.

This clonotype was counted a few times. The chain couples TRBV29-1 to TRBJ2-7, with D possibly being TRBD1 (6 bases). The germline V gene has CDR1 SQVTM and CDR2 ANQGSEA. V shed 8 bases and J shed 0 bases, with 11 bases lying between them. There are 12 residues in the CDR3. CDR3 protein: CSFNRDSYEQYF. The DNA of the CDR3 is TGCAGCTTTAACAGGGACTCCTACGAGCAGTACTTC.

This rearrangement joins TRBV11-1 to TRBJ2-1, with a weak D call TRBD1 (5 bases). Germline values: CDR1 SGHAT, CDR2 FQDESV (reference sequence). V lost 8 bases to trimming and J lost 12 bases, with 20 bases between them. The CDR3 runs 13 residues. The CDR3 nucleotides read TGTGCCAGCGGCCTGGGGCTCCTCTGCTGGCAGTTCTTC. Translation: CASGLGLLCWQFF.

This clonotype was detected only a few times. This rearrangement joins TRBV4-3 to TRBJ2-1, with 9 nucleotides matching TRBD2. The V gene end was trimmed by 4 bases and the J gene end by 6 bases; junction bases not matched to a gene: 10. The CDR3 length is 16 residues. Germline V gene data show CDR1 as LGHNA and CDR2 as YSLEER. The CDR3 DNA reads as TGCGCCAGCAGCCGCTTGACTAGCGGCGTTTTCAATGAGCAGTTCTTC. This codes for CASSRLTSGVFNEQFF.

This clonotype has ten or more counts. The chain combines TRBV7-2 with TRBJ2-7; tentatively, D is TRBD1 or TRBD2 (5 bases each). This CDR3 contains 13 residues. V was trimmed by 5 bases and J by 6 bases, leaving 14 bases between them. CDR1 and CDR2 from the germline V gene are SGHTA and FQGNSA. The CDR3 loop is CASSRPGTSEQYF. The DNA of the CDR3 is TGTGCCAGCAGCCGCCCGGGGACCTCCGAGCAGTACTTC.

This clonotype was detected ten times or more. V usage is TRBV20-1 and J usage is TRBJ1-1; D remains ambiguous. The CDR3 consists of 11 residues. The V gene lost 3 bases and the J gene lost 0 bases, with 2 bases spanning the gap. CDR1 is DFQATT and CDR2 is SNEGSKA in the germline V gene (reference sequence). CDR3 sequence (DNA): TGCAGTGCTAGTTTGAACACTGAAGCTTTCTTT. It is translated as CSASLNTEAFF.

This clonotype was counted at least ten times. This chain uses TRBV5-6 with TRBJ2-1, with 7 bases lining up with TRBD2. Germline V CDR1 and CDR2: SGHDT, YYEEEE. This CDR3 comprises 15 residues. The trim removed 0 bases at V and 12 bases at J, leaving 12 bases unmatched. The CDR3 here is CASSLGRPGGSGQFF. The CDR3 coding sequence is TGTGCCAGCAGCTTGGGACGCCCGGGAGGTAGCGGGCAGTTCTTC.

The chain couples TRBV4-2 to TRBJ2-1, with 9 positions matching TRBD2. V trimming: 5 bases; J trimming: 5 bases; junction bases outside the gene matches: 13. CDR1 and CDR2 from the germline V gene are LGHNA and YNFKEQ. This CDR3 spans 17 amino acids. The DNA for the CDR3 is TGTGCCAGCAGCTCACCTAGCGGGATGAAGCCGCACAATGAGCAGTTCTTC. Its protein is CASSSPSGMKPHNEQFF.

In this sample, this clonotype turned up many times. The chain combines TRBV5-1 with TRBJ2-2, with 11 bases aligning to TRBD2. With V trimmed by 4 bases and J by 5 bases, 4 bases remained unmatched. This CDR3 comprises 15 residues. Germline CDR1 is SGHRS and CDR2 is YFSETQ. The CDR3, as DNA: TGCGCCAGCAGCGCCACTAGCGGGAGTACCGGGGAGCTGTTTTTT. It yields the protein CASSATSGSTGELFF.

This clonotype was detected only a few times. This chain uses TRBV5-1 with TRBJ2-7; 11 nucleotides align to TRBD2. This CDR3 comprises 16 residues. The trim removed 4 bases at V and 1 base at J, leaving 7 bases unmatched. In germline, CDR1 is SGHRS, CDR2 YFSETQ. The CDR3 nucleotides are TGCGCCAGCAGCCCACTAGCGGGAGAAGGGTCCTACGAGCAGTACTTC. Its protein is CASSPLAGEGSYEQYF. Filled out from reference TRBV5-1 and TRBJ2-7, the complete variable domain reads KAGVTQTPRYLIKTRGQQVTLSCSPISGHRSVSWYQQTPGQGLQFLFEYFSETQRNKGNFPGRFSGRQFSNSRSEMNVSTLELGDSALYLCASSPLAGEGSYEQYFGPGTRLTVT.

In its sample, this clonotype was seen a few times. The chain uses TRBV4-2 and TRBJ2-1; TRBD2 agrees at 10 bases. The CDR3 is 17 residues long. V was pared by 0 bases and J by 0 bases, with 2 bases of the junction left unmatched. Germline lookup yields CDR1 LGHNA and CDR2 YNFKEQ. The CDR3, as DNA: TGTGCCAGCAGCCAAGATCAGCGGGAGGGCTCCTACAATGAGCAGTTCTTC. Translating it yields CASSQDQREGSYNEQFF.

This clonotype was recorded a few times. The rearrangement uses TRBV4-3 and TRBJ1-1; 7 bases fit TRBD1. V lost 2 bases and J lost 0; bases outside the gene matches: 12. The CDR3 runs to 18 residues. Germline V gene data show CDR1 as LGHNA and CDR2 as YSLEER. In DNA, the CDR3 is TGCGCCAGCAGCCAACGTGGGACAGCGAGGAACGTGAACACTGAAGCTTTCTTT. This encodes CASSQRGTARNVNTEAFF.

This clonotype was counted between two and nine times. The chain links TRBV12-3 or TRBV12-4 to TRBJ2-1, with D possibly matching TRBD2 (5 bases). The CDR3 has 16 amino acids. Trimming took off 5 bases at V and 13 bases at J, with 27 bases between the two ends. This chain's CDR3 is CASSPLLREHGSGQFF. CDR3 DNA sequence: TGTGCCAGCAGTCCGCTCCTCCGGGAACACGGGTCCGGTCAGTTCTTC.

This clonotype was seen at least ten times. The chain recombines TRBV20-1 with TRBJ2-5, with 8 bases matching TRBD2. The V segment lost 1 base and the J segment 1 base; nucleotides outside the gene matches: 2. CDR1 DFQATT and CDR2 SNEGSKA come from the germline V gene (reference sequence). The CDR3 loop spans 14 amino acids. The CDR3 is CSARGTSGQETQYF. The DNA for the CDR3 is TGCAGTGCTAGAGGTACTAGCGGCCAAGAGACCCAGTACTTC.

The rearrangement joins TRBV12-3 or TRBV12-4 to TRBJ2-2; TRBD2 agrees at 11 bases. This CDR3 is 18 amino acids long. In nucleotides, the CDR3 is TGTACCTTCAGTTTTCGGACTAGCGGGCTCGCGAACACCGGGGAGCTGTTTTTT. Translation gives CTFSFRTSGLANTGELFF.

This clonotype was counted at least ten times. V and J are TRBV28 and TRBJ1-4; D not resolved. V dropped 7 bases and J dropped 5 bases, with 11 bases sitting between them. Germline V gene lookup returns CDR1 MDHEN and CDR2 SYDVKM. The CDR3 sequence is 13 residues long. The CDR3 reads CASTGPLNEKLFF. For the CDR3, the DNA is TGTGCCAGCACCGGTCCACTGAATGAAAAACTGTTTTTT.

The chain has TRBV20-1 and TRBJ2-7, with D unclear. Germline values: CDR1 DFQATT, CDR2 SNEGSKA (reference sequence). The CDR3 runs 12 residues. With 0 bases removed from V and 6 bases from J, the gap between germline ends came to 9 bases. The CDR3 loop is CSARDLSGEQYF. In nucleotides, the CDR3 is TGCAGTGCTAGAGATCTTTCGGGCGAGCAGTACTTC.

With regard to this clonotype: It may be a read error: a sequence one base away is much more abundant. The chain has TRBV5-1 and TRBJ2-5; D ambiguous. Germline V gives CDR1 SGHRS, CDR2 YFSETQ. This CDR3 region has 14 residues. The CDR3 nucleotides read TGCGCCGGCAGCTTGTCACGGACGGAAGAGACCCAGTACTTC. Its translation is CAGSLSRTEETQYF. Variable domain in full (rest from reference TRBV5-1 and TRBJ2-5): KAGVTQTPRYLIKTRGQQVTLSCSPISGHRSVSWYQQTPGQGLQFLFEYFSETQRNKGNFPGRFSGRQFSNSRSEMNVSTLELGDSALYLCAGSLSRTEETQYFGPGTRLLVL.

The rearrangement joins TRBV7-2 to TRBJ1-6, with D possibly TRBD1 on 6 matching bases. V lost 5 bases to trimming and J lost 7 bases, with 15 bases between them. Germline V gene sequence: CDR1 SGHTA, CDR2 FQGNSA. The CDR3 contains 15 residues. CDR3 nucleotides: TGTGCCAGCAGCCCAGCGGCAGGGGCCAATTCACCCCTCCACTTT. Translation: CASSPAAGANSPLHF.

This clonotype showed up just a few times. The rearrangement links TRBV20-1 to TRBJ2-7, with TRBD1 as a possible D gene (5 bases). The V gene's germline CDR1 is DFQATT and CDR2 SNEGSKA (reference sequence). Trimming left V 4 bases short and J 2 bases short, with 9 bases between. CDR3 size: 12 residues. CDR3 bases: TGCAGTGCTATAGGGGAAACCTACGAGCAGTACTTC. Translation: CSAIGETYEQYF.